A single T cell receptor (beta chain) is shown here with its context. Its cognate antigen is unknown. The data were taken from a study of cytomegalovirus exposure and HLA in healthy donors. Whole-study findings and limits: Prior analysis indicated that the majority of TCR beta V segments exhibited productivity approximately 87% or approximately 30% of the time.

Trimming stripped 3 bases from V and 8 bases from J, with 13 bases between. The CDR3 covers 13 residues. Germline V gives CDR1 WSHSY, CDR2 SAAADI. With 60 Vbeta and 13 Jbeta primers, the PCR was carried out. Clones were sequenced by immunoSEQ multiplex PCR, and TCRdb holds only the in-frame ones, with some missing. The data contain around 110,000 clones, around 67% of them singletons. This chain connects TRBV10-2 to TRBJ1-2, with D uncertain. Sequences were obtained from PBMCs. The sequence was collected from a woman aged 40 to 49 in good health and CMV-seropositive. The CDR3 nucleotides read TGCGCCAGCAGTGATGCCGCACTAAGGGGCTACACCTTC. Residues: CASSDAALRGYTF.